This TCR beta chain derives from a study of T-cell memory formation after mild COVID-19. Looking at the study overall: The two donors had largely donor-specific TCR clusters.

Only a few counts were recorded for this clonotype. What it binds is not known. Regarding the study as a whole: Memory from before infection featured some responding clones, which suggests cross-reactive memory joined.

TCRdb independently ran MiXCR on the 5' RACE reads; one entry per CDR3 protein. The repertoire holds about 390,000 distinct CDR3 sequences, about 15% seen once, with roughly 21% in the top ten. This CDR3 contains 12 residues. Germline CDR1 reads ENHRY; CDR2 reads SYGVKD. The V and J ends lost 10 bases and 4 bases respectively, with 12 bases between them. V gene TRBV10-3 combines with J gene TRBJ2-3; perhaps TRBD2 as D (6 bases). The origin of this receptor is a man between 18 and 29 years old who had mild COVID-19 (a few samples of this study predate the infection). Cell type and time point are not known. The sample consisted of PBMCs or a T cell subset sorted from them (not recorded which). The CDR3 protein is CATTSGADTQYF. CDR3 bases: TGTGCCACCACCTCGGGGGCAGATACGCAGTATTTT.